Below are 30 T cell receptor beta chains sequenced from a single sample in a study of healthy donors' naive CD4 and CD8 T cells. A linear amplification protocol produced the TCR libraries from about 510 ng of total RNA. MiXCR, applied by TCRdb to the reads, yields one record per CDR3 protein. The sample consists of approximately 180,000 distinct CDR3 sequences, about 70% of them appearing once. The source material was naive CD4+ and CD8+ T cells sorted from blood, pooled from several donors. These receptors were collected from a pool of human donors in good health; the sample pools cells from several healthy donors.

The gene calls are TRBV29-1 and TRBJ2-2, with 10 bases identical to TRBD1. This CDR3 spans 15 amino acids. CDR1 and CDR2 (germline): SQVTM, ANQGSEA. V was pared by 5 bases and J by 7 bases, with 10 bases of the junction left unmatched. The DNA of the CDR3 is TGCAGCGTTCTGGGGACGGGACAGGGGTTCGGGGAGCTGTTTTTT. Amino acids: CSVLGTGQGFGELFF.

This clonotype turned up a few times. The genes are TRBV29-1 and TRBJ2-3, with D tentatively TRBD2 (6 bases). The germline V gene has CDR1 SQVTM and CDR2 ANQGSEA. Trimming took off 7 bases at V and 6 bases at J, with 23 bases between the two ends. The CDR3 is 15 residues long. CDR3 loop: CSANIAGRPTDTQYF. CDR3 coding DNA: TGCAGCGCCAATATCGCAGGGAGGCCTACGGATACGCAGTATTTT.

V is TRBV27 and J is TRBJ2-1; possible D gene TRBD2, 6 bases. There are 19 residues in the CDR3. The V end lost 5 bases, the J end lost 0 bases, and 23 bases lay between the germline ends. CDR1 is MNHEY and CDR2 is SMNVEV in the germline V gene (reference sequence). CDR3 sequence reads: CASSQGTIYTTSSYNEQFF. Written as DNA, the CDR3 is TGTGCCAGCAGTCAGGGTACAATCTATACGACTAGCTCCTACAATGAGCAGTTCTTC.

The V gene is TRBV4-3, the J gene TRBJ2-7; the match to TRBD1 covers 9 bases. Germline CDR1 and CDR2: LGHNA and YSLEER. The J segment lost 3 bases and the V segment lost 4 bases, leaving 7 bases of the junction unmatched. This CDR3 has 15 amino acids. The CDR3 DNA reads as TGCGCCAGCAGCCTGGGACAGGGCTTTATCTACGAGCAGTACTTC. Its protein product is CASSLGQGFIYEQYF.

J is TRBJ1-2 and V is TRBV29-1; 9 bases are a match to TRBD1. V was clipped by 6 bases and J by 4 bases; unmatched bases: 6. Per the germline V gene, CDR1 is SQVTM and CDR2 is ANQGSEA. CDR3 length: 13 amino acids. CDR3 loop: CSVRDRAIYGYTF. In DNA form, the CDR3 reads TGCAGCGTCCGGGACAGGGCCATCTATGGCTACACCTTC.

The rearrangement links TRBV6-1 to TRBJ1-1; 7 nucleotides agree with TRBD1. This CDR3 region has 15 residues. The germline V gene encodes CDR1 MNHNS and CDR2 SASEGT. Trimming removed 5 bases from V and 4 bases from J; junction bases left unmatched: 10. CDR3 nucleotide sequence: TGTGCCAGCAGTCCACAGACAGGGAGGGTCACTGAAGCTTTCTTT. Protein product: CASSPQTGRVTEAFF.

This clonotype was observed once. This chain links TRBV4-1 with TRBJ2-7, with unresolved D. The germline gives CDR1 MGHRA, CDR2 YSYEKL. This CDR3 comprises 14 residues. V was pared by 1 base and J by 2 bases, with 9 bases between. The CDR3 is CASSQGLMAYEQYF. The CDR3 DNA is TGCGCCAGCAGCCAAGGCTTAATGGCCTACGAGCAGTACTTC.

CDR3 sequence (DNA): TGTGCCAGCAGCTTTGGTACCAATGAGCAGTTCTTC. Its translation: CASSFGTNEQFF. V usage is TRBV5-4 and J usage is TRBJ2-1, with D uncertain. Germline CDR1 and CDR2: SGHNT and YYREEE (reference sequence). The CDR3 has 12 amino acids. With 2 bases removed from V and 6 bases from J, the gap between germline ends came to 6 bases.

The rearrangement joins TRBV20-1 to TRBJ2-1; D might be TRBD2 (5 bases). This CDR3 contains 13 residues. Trimming cost V 7 bases and J 0 bases, with 10 bases left between them. Germline V gene lookup returns CDR1 DFQATT and CDR2 SNEGSKA (reference sequence). In DNA form, the CDR3 reads TGCAGTGAGTTCGCGGGCTCCTACAATGAGCAGTTCTTC. Protein sequence: CSEFAGSYNEQFF.

This sequence joins TRBV5-1 and TRBJ2-1; D is unresolved. V dropped 3 bases and J dropped 2 bases, with 12 bases sitting between them. The CDR3 consists of 15 residues. Germline V gene lookup returns CDR1 SGHRS and CDR2 YFSETQ. CDR3 residues: CASSYDISPYNEQFF. The CDR3 DNA reads as TGCGCCAGCAGCTACGACATTAGTCCCTACAATGAGCAGTTCTTC. Filled out from reference TRBV5-1 and TRBJ2-1, the complete variable domain reads KAGVTQTPRYLIKTRGQQVTLSCSPISGHRSVSWYQQTPGQGLQFLFEYFSETQRNKGNFPGRFSGRQFSNSRSEMNVSTLELGDSALYLCASSYDISPYNEQFFGPGTRLTVL.

The chain has TRBV6-5 and TRBJ2-3; 13 nucleotides match TRBD2. CDR1 MNHEY and CDR2 SVGAGI come from the germline V gene. With 6 bases clipped from V and 8 bases from J, the junction kept 14 bases outside the gene matches. The length of the CDR3 is 17 residues. The CDR3 DNA is TGTGCCAGCAGCCGAACCAAACTAGCGGGAGGGGGCAGTACGCAGTATTTT. It codes for CASSRTKLAGGGSTQYF.

This chain connects TRBV19 to TRBJ2-7; 8 bases agree with TRBD1. The germline V gene has CDR1 LNHDA and CDR2 SQIVND (reference sequence). J gave up 2 bases and V 5 bases, and 5 bases lay outside the gene matches. There are 14 residues in the CDR3. CDR3 protein: CASSPGTGTYEQYV. In DNA, the CDR3 is TGTGCCAGTAGTCCTGGGACAGGTACCTACGAGCAGTACGTC.

The V call is TRBV18, the J call TRBJ1-2, with 7 bases identical to TRBD1. Unmatched junction bases numbered 9, after V lost 3 bases and J lost 5 bases. This CDR3 has 15 residues. CDR1 is KGHSH, CDR2 LQKENI, per germline. The CDR3 DNA follows: TGTGCCAGCTCACCGCGGACAGGAAAGGAGTATGGCTACACCTTC. It codes for CASSPRTGKEYGYTF.

Of note for this clonotype: A read error may account for a junction end that differs from germline. In DNA form, the CDR3 reads TGCAGCGCTGAACGGGCAGGGTCTGAAAAACTGTTTTTT. Its protein product is CSAERAGSEKLFF. This sequence joins TRBV29-1 and TRBJ1-4, with a weak D call TRBD1 (5 bases). From germline, CDR1 is SQVTM and CDR2 ANQGSEA. The CDR3 extends over 13 amino acids.

The chain employs TRBV6-5 and TRBJ2-7; a weak D match, TRBD1 (6 bases). This CDR3 spans 13 amino acids. Germline-derived CDR1 and CDR2 are MNHEY and SVGAGI. V was clipped by 0 bases and J by 6 bases, with 9 bases between them. CDR3 sequence: CASSYSTGFEQYF. The CDR3 bases are TGTGCCAGCAGTTACTCCACAGGGTTCGAGCAGTACTTC.

The rearrangement joins TRBV20-1 to TRBJ1-2; 8 bases map to TRBD1. Germline V lookup: CDR1 DFQATT, CDR2 SNEGSKA (reference sequence). The length of the CDR3 is 14 residues. The chain's CDR3 is CSVRTGNGPRGYTF. CDR3 coding DNA: TGCAGCGTACGGACAGGGAATGGGCCTCGAGGCTACACCTTC.

The chain couples TRBV20-1 to TRBJ1-2, with D hard to call. This CDR3 has 14 residues. The V and J ends lost 3 bases and 1 base respectively, with 12 bases between them. CDR1 DFQATT and CDR2 SNEGSKA come from the germline V gene (reference sequence). The CDR3 region has the DNA TGCAGTGCTAGGGTCCCGGAAATTAACTATGGCTACACCTTC. Its translation: CSARVPEINYGYTF.

This clonotype was found a few times. The chain links TRBV6-5 to TRBJ2-3; D gene uncertain. CDR1 and CDR2 (germline): MNHEY, SVGAGI. The CDR3 length is 12 residues. Between the trimmed V and J ends, which lost 3 bases and 3 bases, there was a span of 4 bases. The CDR3 spells CASSYGTDTQYF. The CDR3 coding sequence is TGTGCCAGCAGTTATGGGACAGATACGCAGTATTTT.

The genes are TRBV12-3 or TRBV12-4 and TRBJ2-2, with D unresolved. V lost 3 bases and J lost 6, with 5 bases in between. The CDR3 runs 12 residues. Here the CDR3 DNA reads TGTGCCAGCAGTTTCCAGGCCGGGGAGCTGTTTTTT. Translation gives CASSFQAGELFF.

The gene calls are TRBV19 and TRBJ2-5; D gene unclear. Trimming pared 5 bases from V and 3 bases from J, leaving 10 bases between. The CDR3 runs to 13 residues. The germline CDR1 and CDR2 sequences are LNHDA and SQIVND (reference sequence). The CDR3 DNA reads as TGTGCCAGTAGTCTAAGCAGAGAAGAGACCCAGTACTTC. The encoded protein is CASSLSREETQYF.

The chain couples TRBV7-2 to TRBJ2-1, with D perhaps matching TRBD1 or TRBD2 (5 bases each). The V end was cut by 0 bases, the J end by 1 base, with 7 bases between. Germline V gene sequence: CDR1 SGHTA, CDR2 FQGNSA. CDR3 length equals 15 residues. The CDR3 loop reads CASSLAGVSYNEQFF. The CDR3 DNA reads as TGTGCCAGCAGCTTAGCGGGGGTGTCCTACAATGAGCAGTTCTTC.

Concerning this clonotype: A read error may account for a junction end that differs from germline. The rearrangement links TRBV15 to TRBJ2-3; 8 positions agree with TRBD2. CDR3 length equals 14 residues. CDR1 and CDR2 from the germline V gene are LNHNV and YYDKDF (reference sequence). The CDR3 here is CATSNGLATDTQYF. The CDR3 DNA reads as TGCGCCACCAGCAACGGACTAGCCACAGATACGCAGTATTTT. The variable domain in full, with the rest retrieved from reference TRBV15 and TRBJ2-3, is DAMVIQNPRYQVTQFGKPVTLSCSQTLNHNVMYWYQQKSSQAPKLLFHYYDKDFNNEADTPDNFQSRRPNTSFCFLDIRSPGLGDTAMYLCATSNGLATDTQYFGPGTRLTVL.

The chain uses TRBV6-5 and TRBJ2-7; tentatively, D is TRBD2 (6 bases). The V end lost 9 bases, the J end lost 1 base, and 16 bases lay between the germline ends. The germline V gene has CDR1 MNHEY and CDR2 SVGAGI. The CDR3 consists of 14 residues. The CDR3 nucleotides read TGTGCCAGTCGACTAGTCTCGACATCCTACGAGCAGTACTTC. Residues: CASRLVSTSYEQYF.

The chain carries TRBV6-6 and TRBJ1-1; D uncertain. V was shortened by 2 bases and J by 4 bases, with 11 bases between the two germline ends. The germline gives CDR1 MNHNY, CDR2 SVGAGI (reference sequence). There are 14 residues in the CDR3. CDR3 sequence: CASSYLSKGTEAFF. Written as DNA, the CDR3 is TGTGCCAGCAGTTACCTATCTAAAGGCACTGAAGCTTTCTTT.

This clonotype has only one observation. This chain connects TRBV6-5 to TRBJ2-1; 9 nucleotides agree with TRBD2. Trimming removed 3 bases from V and 6 bases from J; junction bases left unmatched: 6. CDR1 MNHEY and CDR2 SVGAGI come from the germline V gene. The CDR3 runs to 15 residues. CDR3: CASSYLAGAVNEQFF. As DNA, the CDR3 is TGTGCCAGCAGTTATTTAGCGGGAGCGGTCAATGAGCAGTTCTTC.

This rearrangement joins TRBV6-5 to TRBJ2-3; 8 nucleotides agree with TRBD1. The CDR3 extends over 16 amino acids. Losses at the gene ends were 7 bases for V and 0 bases for J; bases not matched to a gene: 9. CDR1 and CDR2 from the germline V gene are MNHEY and SVGAGI. Here the CDR3 DNA reads TGTGCCAGCACTCGAAGAACAGGGGGTAGCACAGATACGCAGTATTTT. It codes for CASTRRTGGSTDTQYF.

This clonotype was detected a few times. This chain joins TRBV18 and TRBJ1-1; D not resolved. This CDR3 has 17 residues. The V end was cut by 0 bases, the J end by 1 base, with 15 bases between. Germline CDR1 is KGHSH and CDR2 is LQKENI. CDR3 sequence reads: CASSPPIGRLPNTEAFF. The CDR3 DNA sequence: TGTGCCAGCTCACCACCGATCGGGAGATTACCGAACACTGAAGCTTTCTTT.

The chain uses TRBV5-5 and TRBJ1-2; D remains ambiguous. Germline values: CDR1 SGHKS, CDR2 YYEKEE (reference sequence). The CDR3 has 14 amino acids. With 1 base removed from V and 7 bases from J, the gap between germline ends came to 14 bases. The CDR3: CASSLLSLGGGYTF. The CDR3 DNA follows: TGTGCCAGCAGCTTGTTGAGTTTGGGTGGTGGCTACACCTTC. Looking up the rest from reference TRBV5-5 and TRBJ1-2 gives the full variable domain: DAGVTQSPTHLIKTRGQQVTLRCSPISGHKSVSWYQQVLGQGPQFIFQYYEKEERGRGNFPDRFSARQFPNYSSELNVNALLLGDSALYLCASSLLSLGGGYTFGSGTRLTVV.

As to this clonotype: One junction end disagrees with the germline gene, perhaps due to a read error. The J gene is TRBJ2-5, the V gene TRBV4-3; D ambiguous. The germline V gene encodes CDR1 LGHNA and CDR2 YSLEER. The CDR3 consists of 16 residues. The CDR3 spells CASSQEGSETQETQYF. The CDR3 bases are TGTGCCAGCAGCCAAGAAGGCAGCGAGACCCAAGAGACCCAGTACTTC.

On this clonotype: At one of its ends the junction is not consistent with the germline gene, which may arise from a read error. This rearrangement joins TRBV6-5 to TRBJ2-7; D is unresolved. The CDR3 is made up of 12 amino acids. Germline V lookup: CDR1 MNHEY, CDR2 SVGAGI. CDR3 region: CASRGYLYEQYF. CDR3 in DNA: TGTGCCAGCAGGGGGTACCTCTACGAGCAATACTTC.